Below are 21 T cell receptor beta chains sequenced from a single sample in a study of T cells in Graves' hyperthyroidism and ophthalmopathy. Using RNA transcripts as the source, TCR beta CDR3 regions were amplified. A first-round RT-PCR of the TCR CDR3 used the HTBI primer set. TCRdb re-analysed the multiplex PCR reads in MiXCR, keeping a single row per CDR3 protein. The data contain about 580,000 distinct CDR3 sequences, about 15% of them seen just once; the ten biggest clones take up roughly 5.7%. The sequencing sample was made of blood. These receptors were obtained from a woman aged 30 to 39 with Graves' hyperthyroidism that later progressed to Graves' ophthalmopathy.

Many counts were recorded for this clonotype. This rearrangement joins TRBV19 to TRBJ2-1; D perhaps matches TRBD2 (5 bases). V lost 8 bases and J lost 6, with 20 bases in between. CDR1 and CDR2 (germline): LNHDA, SQIVND (reference sequence). The CDR3 consists of 15 residues. CDR3 amino acids: CASQLVDTRGNEQFF. The CDR3, as DNA: TGTGCCAGTCAACTAGTGGATACCCGGGGCAATGAGCAGTTCTTC.

This clonotype was counted at least ten times. The V and J genes are TRBV12-3 or TRBV12-4 and TRBJ1-1; 11 nucleotides line up with TRBD1. CDR3 length: 20 residues. With V trimmed by 4 bases and J by 5 bases, 21 bases remained unmatched. This chain's CDR3 is CASSWWNRWDRGFEGTEAFF. Written as DNA, the CDR3 is TGTGCCAGCAGTTGGTGGAATCGATGGGACAGGGGGTTCGAGGGGACTGAAGCTTTCTTT.

This clonotype was seen repeatedly, ten times or more. This chain joins TRBV6-1 and TRBJ1-5, with D possibly matching TRBD1 (5 bases). The CDR3 totals 14 residues. CDR1 and CDR2 from the germline V gene are MNHNS and SASEGT. V was trimmed by 8 bases and J by 4 bases, leaving 15 bases between them. The CDR3 is CASGGGRANQPQHF. The CDR3 region has the DNA TGTGCCAGCGGGGGGGGAAGGGCAAATCAGCCCCAGCATTTT.

In this sample, this clonotype turned up many times. The V call is TRBV4-3, the J call TRBJ2-1, with D possibly TRBD1 on 5 matching bases. The CDR3 is 15 amino acids. Trimming removed 4 bases at V and 5 bases at J, with 15 bases between. Germline CDR1 LGHNA, CDR2 YSLEER. The CDR3 DNA reads as TGCGCCAGCAGCCCATTAAGGCAGGGCGACAATGAGCAGTTCTTC. Its translation: CASSPLRQGDNEQFF.

The rearrangement joins TRBV18 to TRBJ1-3; weak D call: TRBD1 (6 bases). Germline V gives CDR1 KGHSH, CDR2 LQKENI. V lost 2 bases and J 4 bases, leaving 12 bases between the germline ends. CDR3 length: 15 amino acids. This CDR3 is CASSPGGRSGNTIYF. The DNA of the CDR3 is TGTGCCAGCTCACCAGGGGGCCGTTCGGGAAACACCATATATTTT.

The sample holds a few counts of this clonotype. This chain connects TRBV12-3 or TRBV12-4 to TRBJ2-3; 9 bases line up with TRBD1. The V segment lost 4 bases and the J segment 3 bases; nucleotides outside the gene matches: 8. The CDR3 has 16 residues. DNA for the CDR3: TGTGCCAGCAGTTCCTCCCTGGGACAGGGAACAGATACGCAGTATTTT. Translating gives CASSSSLGQGTDTQYF.

This clonotype was found many times. The CDR3, as DNA: TGTGCCAGTAGTCGCGGACGGTCAACTAATGAAAAACTGTTTTTT. This gives the protein CASSRGRSTNEKLFF. The chain uses TRBV19 and TRBJ1-4; no clear D. Between the trimmed V and J ends, which lost 5 bases and 0 bases, there was a span of 10 bases. Germline V gives CDR1 LNHDA, CDR2 SQIVND (reference sequence). This CDR3 is 15 amino acids long.

This clonotype was counted at least ten times. V usage is TRBV18 and J usage is TRBJ1-1; D might be TRBD1 (6 bases). This CDR3 has 15 amino acids. CDR1 KGHSH and CDR2 LQKENI come from the germline V gene. Trimming cost V 5 bases and J 2 bases, with 15 bases left between them. CDR3 sequence reads: CASSTRTDTNTEAFF. CDR3 nucleotide sequence: TGTGCCAGCTCAACAAGGACAGACACAAACACTGAAGCTTTCTTT. Complete variable domain (other parts from reference TRBV18 and TRBJ1-1): NAGVMQNPRHLVRRRGQEARLRCSPMKGHSHVYWYRQLPEEGLKFMVYLQKENIIDESGMPKERFSAEFPKEGPSILRIQQVVRGDSAAYFCASSTRTDTNTEAFFGQGTRLTVV.

This clonotype was counted a few times. The V gene is TRBV10-3, the J gene TRBJ2-1; 7 bases are a match to TRBD2. The length of the CDR3 is 13 residues. CDR1 and CDR2 from the germline V gene are ENHRY and SYGVKD. The ends lost 4 bases at V and 7 bases at J; junction bases unmatched: 4. This CDR3 reads CAISVLRENEQFF. CDR3 nucleotides: TGTGCCATCAGTGTGCTGCGGGAGAATGAGCAGTTCTTC.

Ten or more counts support this clonotype. This chain links TRBV11-2 with TRBJ2-1, with unresolved D. The CDR3 runs to 11 residues. Germline V gene sequence: CDR1 SGHAT, CDR2 FQNNGV. V shed 0 bases and J shed 11 bases, with 5 bases lying between them. DNA of the CDR3: TGTGCCAGCAGCTTAGAACTGAAGCAGTTCTTC. The encoded protein is CASSLELKQFF.

V usage is TRBV7-9 and J usage is TRBJ2-7; maybe TRBD2 (6 bases). This CDR3 has 16 residues. The V end was cut by 5 bases, the J end by 3 bases, with 20 bases between. Germline CDR1 and CDR2: SEHNR and FQNEAQ (reference sequence). The CDR3 protein is CASSGWEREENYEQYF. The CDR3 DNA is TGTGCCAGCAGCGGATGGGAGAGGGAGGAAAACTACGAGCAGTACTTC.

The chain links TRBV5-1 to TRBJ1-2; possible D gene TRBD1, 6 bases. Germline CDR1 is SGHRS and CDR2 is YFSETQ. V lost 4 bases to trimming and J lost 8 bases, with 15 bases between them. CDR3 length: 13 amino acids. The CDR3 bases are TGCGCCAGCAGCCTCGGGACAAGGGAGGGCTACACCTTC. It codes for CASSLGTREGYTF.

J is TRBJ2-7 and V is TRBV6-1, with D possibly being TRBD2 (5 bases). The CDR3 totals 13 residues. Germline V lookup: CDR1 MNHNS, CDR2 SASEGT. Trimming pared 2 bases from V and 6 bases from J, leaving 11 bases between. The CDR3: CASSERSEAEQYF. As DNA, the CDR3 is TGTGCCAGCAGTGAAAGGTCGGAGGCCGAGCAGTACTTC.

This clonotype was observed at least ten times. The chain is built from TRBV28 and TRBJ2-1; TRBD2 is a possible D gene (6 bases). Trimming pared 6 bases from V and 3 bases from J, leaving 12 bases between. The germline gives CDR1 MDHEN, CDR2 SYDVKM. The CDR3 contains 14 residues. The CDR3 sequence: CASREGSGYNEQFF. CDR3 nucleotides: TGTGCCAGCAGGGAAGGTAGCGGCTACAATGAGCAGTTCTTC. Variable domain in full (rest from reference TRBV28 and TRBJ2-1): DVKVTQSSRYLVKRTGEKVFLECVQDMDHENMFWYRQDPGLGLRLIYFSYDVKMKEKGDIPEGYSVSREKKERFSLILESASTNQTSMYLCASREGSGYNEQFFGPGTRLTVL.

This clonotype was observed at least ten times. The CDR3 nucleotides read TGTGCCAGCAGTTTTCGGCAGTCAACTAATGAAAAACTGTTTTTT. Translating it yields CASSFRQSTNEKLFF. The chain combines TRBV12-3 or TRBV12-4 with TRBJ1-4; D remains unclear. Trimming removed 3 bases from V and 0 bases from J, with 8 bases in between. The CDR3 has 15 amino acids.

The gene calls are TRBV30 and TRBJ2-1, with TRBD1 identical over 7 bases. CDR3 length: 13 residues. V shed 4 bases, J shed 6 bases, and the junction held 6 bases outside the gene matches. The germline V gene has CDR1 GTSNPN and CDR2 SVGIG (reference sequence). In DNA, the CDR3 is TGTGCCTGGAACCCCGGACAGGCCAATGAGCAGTTCTTC. Amino acids: CAWNPGQANEQFF.

V is TRBV4-2 and J is TRBJ2-1; 10 bases fit TRBD2. J was trimmed by 8 bases and V by 0 bases; bases with no gene match: 10. This CDR3 is built from 17 residues. CDR1 and CDR2 from the germline V gene are LGHNA and YNFKEQ. The CDR3 here is CASSQESLLAGVDEQFF. The CDR3 nucleotides are TGTGCCAGCAGCCAAGAGTCCCTTCTAGCGGGAGTGGATGAGCAGTTCTTC.

This clonotype showed up many times. This chain uses TRBV12-3 or TRBV12-4 with TRBJ2-5; the D is unclear. The CDR3 has 16 amino acids. Trimming took 2 bases from V and 1 from J, leaving 14 bases between them. CDR3 loop: CASSLRYRTPQETQYF. The CDR3 bases are TGTGCCAGCAGTTTACGGTACCGCACTCCCCAAGAGACCCAGTACTTC.

In this sample, this clonotype turned up many times. This chain links TRBV6-1 with TRBJ2-7; D unclear. V gave up 3 bases and J gave up 1 base, with 7 bases separating them. The V gene's germline CDR1 is MNHNS and CDR2 SASEGT. The CDR3 loop spans 13 amino acids. The CDR3 sequence is CASSEYRSYEQYF. In DNA form, the CDR3 reads TGTGCCAGCAGTGAGTACCGTTCCTACGAGCAGTACTTC.

This clonotype has at least ten counts. The chain links TRBV7-9 to TRBJ2-1, with unresolved D. Germline V lookup: CDR1 SEHNR, CDR2 FQNEAQ (reference sequence). The CDR3 covers 16 residues. Between the trimmed V and J ends, which lost 1 base and 0 bases, there was a span of 10 bases. For the CDR3, the DNA is TGTGCCAGCAGCTTAGTTGGCGGTTTCTCCTACAATGAGCAGTTCTTC. It is translated as CASSLVGGFSYNEQFF.

This clonotype was recorded many times. V usage is TRBV28 and J usage is TRBJ2-4; D is possibly TRBD2 (5 bases). The V gene lost 7 bases and the J gene lost 8 bases, with 9 bases spanning the gap. The CDR3 extends over 11 amino acids. Germline V gives CDR1 MDHEN, CDR2 SYDVKM. The CDR3 spells CASTQEDIQYF. Written as DNA, the CDR3 is TGTGCCAGCACTCAGGAGGACATTCAGTACTTC.